These 6 T cell receptor beta chains were all obtained from the same sample, sequenced in a study of blood T cells in healthy people across ages. For the second PCR, which ran for roughly 7 to 11 cycles, a sample-barcoded 5' primer and a J-beta primer mix were used. Using its own MiXCR run on the 5' RACE reads, TCRdb lists one record per CDR3 protein. The repertoire has roughly 800,000 distinct CDR3 sequences, 58% of them found once; the top ten carry 20% to 25%. Input material: blood. These receptors were obtained from a young man in good health.

The chain links TRBV9 to TRBJ2-6; 11 nucleotides line up with TRBD1. There are 19 residues in the CDR3. V gave up 3 bases and J gave up 1 base; unmatched junction bases: 9. The germline gives CDR1 SGDLS, CDR2 YYNGEE. The CDR3 is CASSGPGQGVRSGANVLTF. The DNA for the CDR3 is TGTGCCAGCAGCGGTCCGGGACAGGGGGTTAGGTCTGGGGCCAACGTCCTGACTTTC.

This clonotype was counted once. One end of the junction is discordant with germline, which a read error may explain. The chain combines TRBV7-9 with TRBJ1-2; D may be TRBD1 (6 bases). CDR3 size: 15 residues. Germline V lookup: CDR1 SEHNR, CDR2 FQNEAQ (reference sequence). This chain's CDR3 is CAGSARGQGKGGYTF. CDR3 DNA sequence: TGTGCCGGCAGCGCAAGAGGGCAGGGGAAGGGCGGCTACACCTTC. The full variable domain, rest sourced from reference TRBV7-9 and TRBJ1-2, is DTGVSQNPRHKITKRGQNVTFRCDPISEHNRLYWYRQTLGQGPEFLTYFQNEAQLEKSRLLSDRFSAERPKGSFSTLEIQRTEQGDSAMYLCAGSARGQGKGGYTFGSGTRLTVV.

This clonotype came up a few times. This chain connects TRBV9 to TRBJ2-5; 11 nucleotides line up with TRBD2. Germline CDR1 is SGDLS and CDR2 is YYNGEE. The trim removed 6 bases at V and 4 bases at J, leaving 8 bases unmatched. This CDR3 is built from 15 residues. The CDR3 DNA reads TGTGCCAGCACCCAAGGACTAGCGGGTGTAGAGACCCAGTACTTC. Its protein product is CASTQGLAGVETQYF.

This clonotype showed up just a few times. The chain carries TRBV29-1 and TRBJ2-7; 9 bases agree with TRBD1. V was pared by 7 bases and J by 2 bases, with 6 bases of the junction left unmatched. The germline gives CDR1 SQVTM, CDR2 ANQGSEA. CDR3 length: 13 residues. The CDR3 reads CSATGQGTYEQYF. The CDR3 DNA sequence: TGCAGCGCGACGGGACAGGGCACCTACGAGCAGTACTTC.

The chain uses TRBV28 and TRBJ2-1; TRBD1 or TRBD2 may be the D gene (6 bases each). Trimming took 7 bases from V and 3 from J, leaving 13 bases between them. This CDR3 comprises 14 residues. CDR1 and CDR2 (germline): MDHEN, SYDVKM. The CDR3 is CASTKGGLYNEQFF. CDR3 bases: TGTGCCAGCACCAAGGGGGGCCTCTACAATGAGCAGTTCTTC.

J is TRBJ1-5 and V is TRBV12-3 or TRBV12-4, with 8 nucleotides matching TRBD1. The CDR3 contains 18 residues. J was trimmed by 0 bases and V by 5 bases; bases with no gene match: 12. DNA for the CDR3: TGTGCCAGCAGTCAACCGGGACAGGACTCATATAGCAATCAGCCCCAGCATTTT. This translates into CASSQPGQDSYSNQPQHF.